The 6 T cell receptor beta chains listed next were all sequenced from one sample in a study of T cell responses to AZD1222 COVID-19 vaccine. The assay was immunoSEQ multiplex PCR, and TCRdb's table has in-frame clones only and misses some. The data contain about 150,000 clones, over 90% of them singletons. The material was peripheral blood, obtained on day 0 of AZD1222 vaccination. These receptors came from an adult in good health.

J is TRBJ1-1 and V is TRBV6-4, with TRBD1 identical over 9 bases. The CDR3 is made up of 16 amino acids. Germline assignment: CDR1 MRHNA and CDR2 SNTAGT. Germline trimming cut 6 bases from V and 7 bases from J; bases unmatched to any gene: 15. In DNA form, the CDR3 reads TGTGCCAGCAGGGAAACGACAGGGGGTGTTGGCAGTGAAGCTTTCTTT. It specifies CASRETTGGVGSEAFF.

This sequence joins TRBV3-1 (or the pseudogene TRBV3-2) and TRBJ2-7; 8 positions match TRBD2. Germline assignment: CDR1 LGHDT and CDR2 YNNKEL (reference sequence). The CDR3 loop spans 15 amino acids. Unmatched junction bases numbered 7, after V lost 1 base and J lost 5 bases. CDR3 nucleotides: TGTGCCAGCAGCCAAGCTAGCGGGCGGGGCCACGAGCAGTACTTC. This encodes CASSQASGRGHEQYF.

V gene TRBV3-1 (or the pseudogene TRBV3-2) combines with J gene TRBJ1-1; the match to TRBD1 covers 10 bases. The J segment lost 0 bases and the V segment lost 2 bases, leaving 3 bases of the junction unmatched. Germline V gene data show CDR1 as LGHDT and CDR2 as YNNKEL (reference sequence). The CDR3 runs 16 residues. The CDR3 DNA reads TGTGCCAGCAGCCAACTGGACAGGGGGATGAACACTGAAGCTTTCTTT. Encoded protein: CASSQLDRGMNTEAFF.

The genes are TRBV11-3 and TRBJ2-1; D is tentatively TRBD1 or TRBD2 (6 bases each). V was clipped by 5 bases and J by 5 bases, with 19 bases between them. Germline V gene sequence: CDR1 SGHNT, CDR2 YENEEA. The CDR3 contains 16 residues. The DNA of the CDR3 is TGTGCCAGCAGCGGGGCCCGGGGGCCTTTCGACAATGAGCAGTTCTTC. It codes for CASSGARGPFDNEQFF.

The chain has TRBV18 and TRBJ2-7, with a weak D call TRBD1 (7 bases). The CDR3 spans 15 residues. Germline lookup yields CDR1 KGHSH and CDR2 LQKENI. V lost 3 bases, J lost 0 bases, and 12 bases lay in between. For the CDR3, the DNA is TGTGCCAGCTCACCGTCCCAGGGGGGCTCCTACGAGCAGTACTTC. Translated: CASSPSQGGSYEQYF.

This sequence joins TRBV19 and TRBJ1-5, with D maybe TRBD1 (6 bases). Looked up from germline, CDR1 is LNHDA and CDR2 is SQIVND (reference sequence). The CDR3 length is 16 residues. V shed 0 bases and J shed 5 bases, with 14 bases lying between them. The CDR3 DNA reads TGTGCCAGTAGTATAGAGGCGGCCAGGGGTGATCAGCCCCAGCATTTT. It codes for CASSIEAARGDQPQHF.